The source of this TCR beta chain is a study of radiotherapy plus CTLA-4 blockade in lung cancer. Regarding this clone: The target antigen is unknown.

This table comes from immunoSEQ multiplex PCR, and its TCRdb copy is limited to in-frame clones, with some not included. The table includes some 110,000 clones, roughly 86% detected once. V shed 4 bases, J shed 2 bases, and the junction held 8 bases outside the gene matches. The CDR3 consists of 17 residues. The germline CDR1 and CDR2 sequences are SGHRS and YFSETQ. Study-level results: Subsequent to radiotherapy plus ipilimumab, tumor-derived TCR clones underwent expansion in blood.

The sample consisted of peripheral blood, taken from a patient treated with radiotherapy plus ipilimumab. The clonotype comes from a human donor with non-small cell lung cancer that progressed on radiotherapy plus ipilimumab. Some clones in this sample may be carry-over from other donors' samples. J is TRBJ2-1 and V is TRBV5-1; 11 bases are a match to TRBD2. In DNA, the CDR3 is TGCGCCAGCAGCACCCTAAGTAGCGGGGGGGCCTACAATGAGCAGTTCTTC. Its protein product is CASSTLSSGGAYNEQFF.